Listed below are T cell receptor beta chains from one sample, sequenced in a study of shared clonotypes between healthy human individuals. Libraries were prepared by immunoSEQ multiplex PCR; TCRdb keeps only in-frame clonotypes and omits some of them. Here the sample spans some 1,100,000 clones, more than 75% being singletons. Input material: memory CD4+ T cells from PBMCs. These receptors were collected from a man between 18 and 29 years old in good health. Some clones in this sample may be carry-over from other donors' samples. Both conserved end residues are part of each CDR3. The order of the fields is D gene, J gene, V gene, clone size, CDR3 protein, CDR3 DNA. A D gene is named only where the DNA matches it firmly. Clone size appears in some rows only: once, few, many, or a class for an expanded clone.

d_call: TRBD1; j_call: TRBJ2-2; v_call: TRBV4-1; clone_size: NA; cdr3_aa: CASSQDRGQATNTGELFF; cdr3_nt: TGCGCCAGCAGCCAAGACCGGGGACAGGCTACGAACACCGGGGAGCTGTTTTTT
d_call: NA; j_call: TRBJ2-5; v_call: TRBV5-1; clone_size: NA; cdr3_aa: CASSLDTGTYQETQYF; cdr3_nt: TGCGCCAGCAGCTTGGATACAGGAACCTACCAAGAGACCCAGTACTTC
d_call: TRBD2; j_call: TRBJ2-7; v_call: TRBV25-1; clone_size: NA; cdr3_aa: CASRASGRYEQYF; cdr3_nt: TGTGCCAGCAGGGCTAGCGGCCGCTACGAGCAGTACTTC
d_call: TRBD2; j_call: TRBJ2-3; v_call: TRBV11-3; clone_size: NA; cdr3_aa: CASSLGLAPDTQYF; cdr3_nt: TGTGCCAGCAGCTTGGGACTAGCCCCAGATACGCAGTATTTT
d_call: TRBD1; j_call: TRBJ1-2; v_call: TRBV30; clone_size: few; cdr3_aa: CAWSSGGQGYTF; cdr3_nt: TGTGCCTGGAGTTCAGGGGGTCAAGGCTACACCTTC
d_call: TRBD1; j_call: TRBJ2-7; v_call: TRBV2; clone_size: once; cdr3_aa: CASKPFGAPGGKSEQYF; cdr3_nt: TGTGCCAGCAAGCCTTTTGGAGCCCCAGGGGGCAAGAGCGAGCAGTACTTC
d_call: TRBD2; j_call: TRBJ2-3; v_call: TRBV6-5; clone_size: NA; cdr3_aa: CASSYRAGGNTQYF; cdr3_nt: TGTGCCAGCAGTTACCGAGCGGGGGGAAATACGCAGTATTTT
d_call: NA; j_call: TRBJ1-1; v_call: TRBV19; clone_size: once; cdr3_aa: CASSRGRNLNTEAFF; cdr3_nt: TGTGCCAGTAGCCGGGGCAGAAACCTGAACACTGAAGCTTTCTTT
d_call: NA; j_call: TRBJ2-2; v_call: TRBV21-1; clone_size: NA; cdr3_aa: CASSAMAGSDTGELFF; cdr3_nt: TGTGCCAGCAGCGCCATGGCGGGGAGCGACACCGGGGAGCTGTTTTTT
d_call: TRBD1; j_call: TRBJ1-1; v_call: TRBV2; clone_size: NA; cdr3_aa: CASSSGTGTEAFF; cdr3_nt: TGTGCCAGCAGTTCCGGGACAGGGACTGAAGCTTTCTTT
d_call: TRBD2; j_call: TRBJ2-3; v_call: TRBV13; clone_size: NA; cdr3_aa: CASSLGLAGGDTQYF; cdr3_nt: TGTGCCAGCAGCTTAGGCCTAGCGGGAGGAGATACGCAGTATTTT
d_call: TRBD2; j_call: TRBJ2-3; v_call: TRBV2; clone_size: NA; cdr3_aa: CASSSPSGSLDTQYF; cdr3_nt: TGTGCCAGCAGTAGCCCTAGCGGGAGCCTAGATACGCAGTATTTT
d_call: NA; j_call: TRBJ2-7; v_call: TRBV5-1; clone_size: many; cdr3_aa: CASSLGPNLVRRLSYEQYF; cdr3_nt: TGCGCCAGCAGCTTGGGCCCGAACCTTGTCAGGCGATTGTCCTACGAGCAGTACTTC
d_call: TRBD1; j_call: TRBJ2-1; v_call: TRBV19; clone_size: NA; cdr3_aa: CASSENRGRTYNEQFF; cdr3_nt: TGTGCCAGTAGTGAAAACAGGGGGCGCACCTACAATGAGCAGTTCTTC
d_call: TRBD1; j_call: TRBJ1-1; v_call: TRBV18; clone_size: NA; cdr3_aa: CASSQNAGTGNTEAFF; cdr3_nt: TGTGCCAGCTCACAAAACGCCGGGACAGGGAACACTGAAGCTTTCTTT
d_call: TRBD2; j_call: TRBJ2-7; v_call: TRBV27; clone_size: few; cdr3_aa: CASSPKGGPLSPYEQYF; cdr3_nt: TGTGCCAGCAGTCCCAAGGGAGGGCCCCTATCTCCCTACGAGCAGTACTTC
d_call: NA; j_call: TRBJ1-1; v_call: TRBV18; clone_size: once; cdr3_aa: CASSPAVRTEAFF; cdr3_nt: TGTGCCAGCTCACCAGCCGTGAGGACTGAAGCTTTCTTT
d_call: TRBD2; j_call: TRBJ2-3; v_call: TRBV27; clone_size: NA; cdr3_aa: CASTFSGRGTDTQYF; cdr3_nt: TGTGCCAGCACCTTTAGCGGGAGGGGGACAGATACGCAGTATTTT
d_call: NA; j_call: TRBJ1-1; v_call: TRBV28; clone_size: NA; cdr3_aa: CASSSNSRQANTEAFF; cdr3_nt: TGTGCCAGCAGTTCCAACAGCCGTCAAGCGAACACTGAAGCTTTCTTT
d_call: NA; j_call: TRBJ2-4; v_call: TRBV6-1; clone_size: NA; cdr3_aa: CASSDGNINIQYF; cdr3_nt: TGTGCCAGCAGTGATGGAAACATAAACATTCAGTACTTC
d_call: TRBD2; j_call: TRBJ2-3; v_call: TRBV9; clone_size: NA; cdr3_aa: CASSVGLAVTDTQYF; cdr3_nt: TGTGCCAGCAGCGTAGGACTAGCGGTCACAGATACGCAGTATTTT
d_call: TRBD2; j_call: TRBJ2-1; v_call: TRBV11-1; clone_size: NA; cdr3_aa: CASAGWTSGRRSYNEQFF; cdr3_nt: TGTGCCAGCGCCGGTTGGACTAGCGGGAGGAGGTCCTACAATGAGCAGTTCTTC
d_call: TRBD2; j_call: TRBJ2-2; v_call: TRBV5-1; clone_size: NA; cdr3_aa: CASSILAGGQNTGELFF; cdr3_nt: TGCGCCAGCAGCATACTAGCGGGAGGGCAAAACACCGGGGAGCTGTTTTTT
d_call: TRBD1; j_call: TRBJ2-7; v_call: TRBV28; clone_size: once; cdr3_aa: CASSLGQASYEQYF; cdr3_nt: TGTGCCAGCAGTCTGGGACAGGCTTCCTACGAGCAGTACTTC
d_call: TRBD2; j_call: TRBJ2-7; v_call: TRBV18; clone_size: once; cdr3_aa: CASSPGSGLAGEQYF; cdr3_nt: TGTGCCAGCTCACCGGGGTCCGGACTAGCGGGAGAACAGTACTTC
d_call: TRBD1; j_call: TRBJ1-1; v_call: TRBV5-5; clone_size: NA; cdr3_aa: CASSFLTPGGRRMNTEAFF; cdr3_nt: TGTGCCAGCAGCTTCTTGACCCCAGGGGGAAGGCGTATGAACACTGAAGCTTTCTTT
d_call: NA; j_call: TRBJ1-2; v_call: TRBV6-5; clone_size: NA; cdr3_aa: CASSSHDSTIYGYTF; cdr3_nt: TGTGCCAGCAGTTCTCACGACAGCACAATTTATGGCTACACCTTC
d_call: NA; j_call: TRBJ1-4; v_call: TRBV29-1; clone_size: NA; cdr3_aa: CSVGGPVGEKLFF; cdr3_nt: TGCAGCGTGGGGGGGCCGGTGGGTGAAAAACTGTTTTTT
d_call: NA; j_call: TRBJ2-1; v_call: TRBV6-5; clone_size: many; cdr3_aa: CASSYSSGAGGDEQFF; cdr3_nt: TGTGCCAGCAGTTACTCTTCTGGGGCAGGTGGGGATGAGCAGTTCTTC
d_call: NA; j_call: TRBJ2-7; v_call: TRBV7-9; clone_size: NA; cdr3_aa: CASSLTQGYEQYF; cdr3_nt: TGTGCCAGCAGCTTAACGCAGGGCTACGAGCAGTACTTC
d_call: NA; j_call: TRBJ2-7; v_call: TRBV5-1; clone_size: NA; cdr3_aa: CASSLATSSYEQYF; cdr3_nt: TGCGCCAGCAGCTTGGCTACTTCCTCCTACGAGCAGTACTTC
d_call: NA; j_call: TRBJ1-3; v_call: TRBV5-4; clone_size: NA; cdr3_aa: CASSLQSGNTIYF; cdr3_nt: TGTGCCAGCAGCCTGCAGTCTGGAAACACCATATATTTT
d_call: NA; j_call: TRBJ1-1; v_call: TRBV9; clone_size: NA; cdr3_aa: CASSVVRGVNTEAFF; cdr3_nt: TGTGCCAGCAGCGTAGTGCGGGGAGTGAACACTGAAGCTTTCTTT
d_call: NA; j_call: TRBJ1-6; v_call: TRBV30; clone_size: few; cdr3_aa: CAGRRGELWHSPLHF; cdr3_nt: TGTGCCGGACGCCGCGGTGAGCTGTGGCATTCACCCCTCCACTTT
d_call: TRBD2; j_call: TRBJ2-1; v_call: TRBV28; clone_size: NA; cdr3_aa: CASSSAGAGYNEQFF; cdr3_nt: TGTGCCAGCAGTTCTGCGGGAGCGGGCTACAATGAGCAGTTCTTC
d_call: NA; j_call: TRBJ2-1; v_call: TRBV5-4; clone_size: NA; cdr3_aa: CASSPGDTGEQFF; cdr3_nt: TGTGCCAGCAGCCCCGGGGACACGGGTGAGCAGTTCTTC
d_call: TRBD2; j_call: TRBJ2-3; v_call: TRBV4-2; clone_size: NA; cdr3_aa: CASSRLAADTQYF; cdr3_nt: TGTGCCAGCAGCCGACTAGCGGCAGATACGCAGTATTTT
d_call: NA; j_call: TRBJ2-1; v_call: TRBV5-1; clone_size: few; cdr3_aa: CASSLDSSYNEQFF; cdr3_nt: TGCGCCAGCAGCTTGGACAGCTCCTACAATGAGCAGTTCTTC
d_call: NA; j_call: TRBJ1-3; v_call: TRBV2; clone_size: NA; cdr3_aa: CASTGTPYSGNTIYF; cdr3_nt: TGTGCCAGTACCGGGACGCCTTACTCTGGAAACACCATATATTTT
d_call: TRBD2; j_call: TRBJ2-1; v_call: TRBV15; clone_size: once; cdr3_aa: CATSPAGDPYNEQFF; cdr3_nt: TGTGCCACCAGCCCAGCGGGAGATCCCTACAATGAGCAGTTCTTC
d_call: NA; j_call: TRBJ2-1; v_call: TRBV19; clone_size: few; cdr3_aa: CASSRGRLNEQFF; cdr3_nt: TGTGCCAGTAGTAGAGGACGACTCAATGAGCAGTTCTTC
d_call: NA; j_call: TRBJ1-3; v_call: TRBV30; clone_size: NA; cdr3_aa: CAWSVVSRGNTIYF; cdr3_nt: TGTGCCTGGAGCGTGGTATCCCGAGGAAACACCATATATTTT
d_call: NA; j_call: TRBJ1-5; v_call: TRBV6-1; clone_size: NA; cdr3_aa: CASSEQGLYQPQHF; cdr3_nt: TGTGCCAGCAGTGAACAGGGTCTCTATCAGCCCCAGCATTTT
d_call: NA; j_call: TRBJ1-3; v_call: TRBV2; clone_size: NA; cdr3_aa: CASSEGNTIYF; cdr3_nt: TGTGCCAGCAGTGAGGGAAACACCATATATTTT
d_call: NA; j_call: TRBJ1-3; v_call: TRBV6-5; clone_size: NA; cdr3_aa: CASSSQGASSGNTIYF; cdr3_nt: TGTGCCAGCAGTTCGCAGGGCGCGTCCTCTGGAAACACCATATATTTT
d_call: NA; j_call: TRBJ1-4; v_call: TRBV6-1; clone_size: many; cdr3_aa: CASRPGGGNEKLFF; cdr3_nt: TGTGCTTCCAGGCCCGGGGGAGGTAATGAAAAACTGTTTTTT